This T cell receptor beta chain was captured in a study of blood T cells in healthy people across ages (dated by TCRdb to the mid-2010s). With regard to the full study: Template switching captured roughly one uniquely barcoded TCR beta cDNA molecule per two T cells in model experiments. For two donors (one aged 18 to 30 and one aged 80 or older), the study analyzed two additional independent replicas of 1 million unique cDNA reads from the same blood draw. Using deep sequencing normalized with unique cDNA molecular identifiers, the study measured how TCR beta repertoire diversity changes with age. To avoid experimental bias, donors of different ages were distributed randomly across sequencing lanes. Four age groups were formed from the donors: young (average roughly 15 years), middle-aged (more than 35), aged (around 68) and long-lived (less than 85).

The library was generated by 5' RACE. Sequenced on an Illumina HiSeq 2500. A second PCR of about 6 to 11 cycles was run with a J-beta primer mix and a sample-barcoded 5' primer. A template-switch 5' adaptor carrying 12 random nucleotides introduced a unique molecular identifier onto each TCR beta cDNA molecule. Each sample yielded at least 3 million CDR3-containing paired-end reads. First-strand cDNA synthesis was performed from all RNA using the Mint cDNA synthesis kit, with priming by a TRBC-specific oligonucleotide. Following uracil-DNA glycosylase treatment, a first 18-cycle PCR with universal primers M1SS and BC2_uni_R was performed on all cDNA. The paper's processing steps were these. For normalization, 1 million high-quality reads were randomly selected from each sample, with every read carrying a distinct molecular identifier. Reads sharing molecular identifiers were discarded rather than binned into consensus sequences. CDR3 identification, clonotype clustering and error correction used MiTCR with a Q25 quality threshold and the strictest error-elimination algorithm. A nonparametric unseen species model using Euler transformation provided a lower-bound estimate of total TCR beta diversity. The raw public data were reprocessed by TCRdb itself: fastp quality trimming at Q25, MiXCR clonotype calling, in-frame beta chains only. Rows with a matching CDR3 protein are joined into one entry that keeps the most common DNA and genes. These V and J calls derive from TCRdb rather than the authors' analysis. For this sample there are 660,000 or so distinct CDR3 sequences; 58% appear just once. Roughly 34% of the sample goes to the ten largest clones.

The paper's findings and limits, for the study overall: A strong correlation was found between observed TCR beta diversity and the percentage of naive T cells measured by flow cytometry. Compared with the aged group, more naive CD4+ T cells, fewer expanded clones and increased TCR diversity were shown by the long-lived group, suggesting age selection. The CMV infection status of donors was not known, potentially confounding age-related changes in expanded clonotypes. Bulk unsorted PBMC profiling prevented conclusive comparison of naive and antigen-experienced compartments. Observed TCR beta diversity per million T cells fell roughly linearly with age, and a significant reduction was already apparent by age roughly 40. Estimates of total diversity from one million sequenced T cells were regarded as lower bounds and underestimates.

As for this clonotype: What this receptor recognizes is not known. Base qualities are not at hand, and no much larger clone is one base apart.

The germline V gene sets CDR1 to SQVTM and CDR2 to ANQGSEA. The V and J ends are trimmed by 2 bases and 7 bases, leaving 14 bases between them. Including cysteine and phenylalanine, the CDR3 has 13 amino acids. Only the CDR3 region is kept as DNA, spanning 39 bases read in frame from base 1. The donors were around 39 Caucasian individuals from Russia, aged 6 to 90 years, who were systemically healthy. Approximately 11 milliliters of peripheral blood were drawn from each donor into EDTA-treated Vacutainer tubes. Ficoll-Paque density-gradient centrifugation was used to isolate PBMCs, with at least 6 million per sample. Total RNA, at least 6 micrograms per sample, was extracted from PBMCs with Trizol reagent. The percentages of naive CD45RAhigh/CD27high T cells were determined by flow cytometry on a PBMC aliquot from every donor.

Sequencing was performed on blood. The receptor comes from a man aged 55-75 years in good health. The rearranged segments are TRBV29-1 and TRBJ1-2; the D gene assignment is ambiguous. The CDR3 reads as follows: CSVELPGVGGYTF. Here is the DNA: TGCAGCGTTGAACTACCAGGAGTCGGTGGCTACACCTTC.